This T cell receptor beta chain originates from a study of T-cell memory formation after mild COVID-19. V lost 3 bases and J lost 5; bases outside the gene matches: 4. The CDR3 has 16 residues. Germline V lookup: CDR1 SGHRS, CDR2 YFSETQ. A single record per CDR3 protein comes from TCRdb applying MiXCR to the 5' RACE reads. The table records some 300,000 distinct CDR3 sequences, around a fifth of them present only once. V gene TRBV5-1 combines with J gene TRBJ2-3, with 15 bases fitting TRBD2. This sequence was found in a man between 18 and 29 years old who had mild COVID-19 (a few samples of this study predate the infection). Cell type and time point are not known. Sample: PBMCs or a T cell subset sorted from them (not recorded which). The CDR3 loop reads CASSSGLAGGLDTQYF. In DNA form, the CDR3 reads TGCGCCAGCAGCTCGGGACTAGCGGGGGGCTTAGATACGCAGTATTTT.